This is a list of T cell receptor beta chains from one sample in a study of cytomegalovirus exposure and HLA in healthy donors. TCRdb's table, derived via immunoSEQ multiplex PCR, lists solely in-frame clones and lacks some. The table includes around 140,000 clones, roughly 80% detected once. The sequencing input was PBMCs. The receptor source for this set is a man between 40 and 49 years old in good health and CMV-seronegative. Each CDR3 is given with its conserved first and last residue. The order of the fields is V gene, J gene, D gene, clone size, CDR3 length, CDR3 protein, CDR3 DNA. A D gene is named only where the DNA matches it firmly. Size tells how often a clone was seen (once, few, many) or the class of an expanded clone, and some rows leave it out.

TRBV9	TRBJ1-1	TRBD1	few	15	CASSVTGGQNTEAFF	TGTGCCAGCAGCGTGACAGGGGGCCAGAACACTGAAGCTTTCTTT
TRBV6-5	TRBJ1-2	-	-	11	CASSRGYGYTF	TGTGCCAGCAGCCGAGGCTATGGCTACACCTTC
TRBV28	TRBJ1-4	-	-	16	CASSLLGAGTNEKLFF	TGTGCCAGCAGTTTATTGGGGGCGGGAACTAATGAAAAACTGTTTTTT
TRBV4-3	TRBJ2-7	TRBD1	-	17	CASSQEFLGQGAPEQYF	TGCGCCAGCAGCCAAGAGTTCCTGGGGCAGGGGGCGCCCGAGCAGTACTTC
TRBV4-3	TRBJ1-6	-	-	19	CASSQDKPRRSSYNSPLHF	TGCGCCAGCAGCCAAGATAAGCCTCGGCGGAGCTCCTATAATTCACCCCTCCACTTT
TRBV6-5	TRBJ1-2	-	-	13	CASSTTGNAGYTF	TGTGCCAGCAGTACCACAGGGAATGCTGGCTACACCTTC
TRBV6-1	TRBJ2-7	-	-	15	CASSELTGGTYEQYF	TGTGCCAGCAGTGAACTCACAGGCGGGACCTACGAGCAGTACTTC
TRBV10-3	TRBJ2-1	-	-	14	CAISESQGYNEQFF	TGTGCCATCAGTGAGTCGCAGGGTTACAATGAGCAGTTCTTC
TRBV28	TRBJ1-1	-	-	13	CASRVGETRRAFF	TGTGCCAGCCGAGTCGGGGAAACTAGGCGAGCTTTCTTT
TRBV2	TRBJ2-5	TRBD2	few	16	CASSSWIAGPGETQYF	TGTGCCAGCAGTTCTTGGATAGCGGGGCCGGGGGAGACCCAGTACTTC
TRBV27	TRBJ2-7	-	-	14	CASSLSPGVDEQYF	TGTGCCAGCAGTTTATCCCCAGGGGTCGACGAGCAGTACTTC
TRBV5-5	TRBJ2-2	-	-	14	CASSLNSHTGELFF	TGTGCCAGCAGCTTGAACTCCCACACCGGGGAGCTGTTTTTT
TRBV5-6	TRBJ1-1	-	-	13	CASSWGVDTEAFF	TGTGCCAGCAGCTGGGGAGTGGACACTGAAGCTTTCTTT
TRBV10-3	TRBJ2-7	TRBD1	-	14	CAISGTDRGYEQYF	TGTGCCATCAGCGGTACGGACAGGGGGTACGAGCAGTACTTC
TRBV19	TRBJ1-5	-	-	16	CASSIDMRYSNQPQHF	TGTGCCAGTAGTATAGATATGAGATATAGCAATCAGCCCCAGCATTTT
TRBV6-6	TRBJ1-3	-	-	16	CASSYEVTNSGNTIYF	TGTGCCAGCAGTTACGAGGTCACAAACTCTGGAAACACCATATATTTT
TRBV9	TRBJ2-7	TRBD1	-	15	CASSGGGQGPYEQYF	TGTGCCAGCAGCGGAGGAGGACAGGGGCCCTACGAGCAGTACTTC
TRBV9	TRBJ2-4	-	-	20	CASSATTTVLPELAKNIQYF	TGTGCCAGCAGCGCCACGACCACAGTTTTACCTGAACTAGCCAAAAACATTCAGTACTTC
TRBV18	TRBJ1-2	TRBD1	-	15	CASSPTGSTADGYTF	TGTGCCAGCTCACCGACAGGGTCGACCGCAGATGGCTACACCTTC
TRBV7-8	TRBJ1-2	TRBD1	-	15	CASSLEGQGNTGYTF	TGTGCCAGCAGCTTGGAGGGACAGGGGAATACTGGCTACACCTTC
TRBV5-3	TRBJ2-7	-	few	12	CARRLVGAEQYF	TGTGCCAGAAGGCTGGTGGGGGCTGAGCAGTACTTC
TRBV2	TRBJ1-5	TRBD1	-	20	CASSAPTTGRQGARRQPQHF	TGTGCCAGCAGTGCCCCCACGACCGGCAGACAGGGGGCACGAAGGCAGCCCCAGCATTTT
TRBV2	TRBJ2-3	TRBD2	-	17	CASSERLAGASTDTQYF	TGTGCCAGCAGTGAGCGACTAGCGGGGGCTAGCACAGATACGCAGTATTTT
TRBV4-1	TRBJ2-2	-	-	15	CASTRGGEWNGELFF	TGCGCCAGCACCAGGGGTGGAGAATGGAACGGGGAGCTGTTTTTT
TRBV27	TRBJ1-3	-	-	15	CASSSIRGSGNTIYF	TGTGCCAGCAGTTCCATTCGGGGTAGTGGAAACACCATATATTTT
TRBV5-1	TRBJ1-3	TRBD1	-	15	CASSATGDSGNTIYF	TGCGCCAGCAGCGCCACAGGGGACTCTGGAAACACCATATATTTT
TRBV5-8	TRBJ1-4	TRBD1	-	17	CASSPWTGGSTNEKLFF	TGTGCCAGCAGCCCTTGGACAGGGGGCTCAACTAATGAAAAACTGTTTTTT
TRBV5-6	TRBJ2-1	-	-	11	CASRLSGEQFF	TGTGCCAGCAGATTGAGCGGTGAGCAGTTCTTC
TRBV7-2	TRBJ1-5	-	once	12	CASSRHEGPQHF	TGTGCCAGCAGCCGCCATGAGGGGCCCCAGCATTTT
TRBV11-2	TRBJ2-7	TRBD2	-	13	CASSPGTSVGQYF	TGTGCCAGCAGCCCCGGGACTAGCGTTGGGCAGTACTTC
TRBV5-6	TRBJ2-7	TRBD2	-	15	CASSLEGLGEHEQYF	TGTGCCAGCAGCTTGGAGGGACTAGGAGAGCACGAGCAGTACTTC
TRBV4-1	TRBJ1-2	TRBD1	-	14	CASSQGTGVYGYTF	TGCGCCAGCAGCCAAGGGACAGGGGTCTATGGCTACACCTTC
TRBV5-4	TRBJ2-5	-	-	15	CASSLSQGRQETQYF	TGTGCCAGCAGCTTGTCACAGGGTAGGCAAGAGACCCAGTACTTC
TRBV28	TRBJ2-7	TRBD1	-	14	CASSFSRGRYEQYF	TGTGCCAGCAGTTTTAGCAGGGGGCGCTACGAGCAGTACTTC
TRBV21-1	TRBJ1-5	-	-	14	CASSNLTGVQPQHF	TGTGCCAGCAGCAACCTGACAGGGGTTCAGCCCCAGCATTTT
TRBV5-1	TRBJ2-1	TRBD1	-	16	CASSLERTGGNNEQFF	TGCGCCAGCAGCTTGGAACGGACAGGGGGGAACAATGAGCAGTTCTTC
TRBV7-3	TRBJ1-1	-	medium-sized	16	CASSASGVGMNTEAFF	TGTGCCAGCAGCGCATCGGGGGTAGGAATGAACACTGAAGCTTTCTTT
TRBV5-1	TRBJ1-1	-	-	13	CASSLGTEGEAFF	TGCGCCAGCAGCTTGGGGACTGAGGGTGAAGCTTTCTTT
TRBV30	TRBJ2-1	-	-	13	CAWSVWRLDEQFF	TGTGCCTGGAGTGTATGGAGGTTAGATGAGCAGTTCTTC
TRBV4-3	TRBJ1-5	-	-	15	CASSQEFQSNQPQHF	TGCGCCAGCAGCCAAGAGTTCCAAAGCAATCAGCCCCAGCATTTT
TRBV7-6	TRBJ2-1	TRBD1	-	15	CASSLGTGGPYEQFF	TGTGCCAGCAGCTTAGGGACAGGGGGCCCCTATGAGCAGTTCTTC
TRBV6-5	TRBJ2-1	-	-	12	CASTAENSEQFF	TGTGCCAGCACCGCCGAAAACAGTGAGCAGTTCTTC
TRBV14	TRBJ2-5	-	once	16	CASSRQRGTPGETQYF	TGTGCCAGCAGCCGTCAGAGGGGGACCCCCGGAGAGACCCAGTACTTC
TRBV7-2	TRBJ2-1	TRBD1	-	13	CASSLQGWDEQFF	TGTGCCAGCAGCCTACAGGGGTGGGATGAGCAGTTCTTC
TRBV5-1	TRBJ2-5	TRBD2	-	15	CASSLGLADKETQYF	TGCGCCAGCAGCCTGGGACTAGCGGACAAAGAGACCCAGTACTTC
TRBV5-1	TRBJ1-3	-	few	15	CASSLGAVSGNTIYF	TGCGCCAGCAGCTTGGGGGCAGTCTCTGGAAACACCATATATTTT
TRBV9	TRBJ2-2	-	-	13	CASSVAVFGELFF	TGTGCCAGCAGCGTAGCGGTGTTCGGGGAGCTGTTTTTT
TRBV7-8	TRBJ1-4	-	-	15	CASSWGGGGVGELFF	TGTGCCAGCAGCTGGGGAGGAGGAGGGGTAGGTGAACTGTTTTTT
TRBV2	TRBJ1-5	-	-	18	CASSHERGYRESNQPQHF	TGTGCCAGCAGCCACGAGCGGGGTTACAGGGAAAGCAATCAGCCCCAGCATTTT
TRBV15	TRBJ2-7	-	-	12	CATSRARFEQYF	TGTGCCACCAGCAGAGCGAGGTTCGAGCAGTACTTC
TRBV19	TRBJ2-2	-	-	16	CASSLRGAGDTGELFF	TGTGCCAGTAGTCTCCGTGGGGCAGGGGACACCGGGGAGCTGTTTTTT
TRBV29-1	TRBJ2-3	-	-	14	CSVEVSYSADTQYF	TGCAGCGTTGAAGTTTCGTACTCGGCAGATACGCAGTATTTT
TRBV19	TRBJ1-6	TRBD1	-	14	CASRPTGGDSPLHF	TGTGCCAGTCGCCCAACAGGGGGAGATTCACCCCTCCACTTT
TRBV2	TRBJ1-5	TRBD1	-	16	CASSPDRGLGNQPQHF	TGTGCCAGCAGTCCGGACAGGGGGCTGGGAAATCAGCCCCAGCATTTT
TRBV28	TRBJ2-7	TRBD1	-	15	CASNESDRGRYEQYF	TGTGCCAGCAATGAGTCGGACAGGGGGCGGTACGAGCAGTACTTC
TRBV6-1	TRBJ2-7	TRBD1	many	14	CASKGTVSSYEQYF	TGTGCCAGCAAAGGGACAGTCTCCTCCTACGAGCAGTACTTC
TRBV29-1	TRBJ2-2	-	-	16	CSVWNREKSSTGELFF	TGCAGCGTTTGGAACAGAGAAAAAAGTAGCACCGGGGAGCTGTTTTTT
TRBV27	TRBJ2-5	-	-	15	CASSFGGGYQETQYF	TGTGCCAGCAGTTTCGGCGGGGGCTACCAAGAGACCCAGTACTTC
TRBV27	TRBJ1-5	TRBD1	-	15	CASSPRQGNNQPQHF	TGTGCCAGCAGTCCCCGACAGGGAAACAATCAGCCCCAGCATTTT
TRBV28	TRBJ1-2	TRBD1	-	16	CASSYHPGQGTYGYTF	TGTGCCAGCAGTTATCATCCGGGACAGGGGACGTATGGCTACACCTTC